This T cell receptor (beta chain) was identified in a study of T cells after yellow fever vaccination. Whole-study findings and limits: The booster response re-showed most primary clones: roughly 97% CD4, over 80% CD8. Contamination by abundant bulk-population clonotypes could be present in FACS-sorted repertoires.

This clonotype occurred many times. Its antigen is undetermined. The germline CDR1 and CDR2 sequences are SGHVS and FNYEAQ. V gave up 1 base and J gave up 0 bases, with 13 bases separating them. This CDR3 has 18 amino acids. TCRdb passed the 5' RACE reads through MiXCR, listing each CDR3 protein once. The data show 250,000 to 300,000 distinct CDR3 sequences, 5.2% seen once. Sequenced here: CD4+ T cells sorted from PBMCs, sampled on the day of the yellow fever booster vaccination. The clonotype was recovered from a man aged 18-30 years who received the YFV17D yellow fever vaccine. The V gene is TRBV7-6, the J gene TRBJ2-6, with D possibly matching TRBD1 (6 bases). CDR3 bases: TGTGCCAGCAGCTTAGGGGGGACACCCTCCTCTGGGGCCAACGTCCTGACTTTC. The encoded protein is CASSLGGTPSSGANVLTF.